A selection of T cell receptor beta chains follows, all from one sample in a study of blood T cells in healthy people across ages. MiXCR, run by TCRdb on the 5' RACE reads, gives a single entry per CDR3 protein. The table includes roughly 800,000 distinct CDR3 sequences, roughly 26% detected once. The same data also contributed to another study, on T cells of mothers and their children.

Sequences were obtained from blood. These receptors originate from a boy between 5 and 17 years old in good health. The CDR3 runs from the conserved cysteine through the conserved F or W. Fields, in order: clone size, V gene, CDR3 length, J gene, D gene, CDR3 DNA, CDR3 protein. A D gene is named only where the DNA matches it firmly. Rows may omit the clone size; those that give it use once, few, many or a size class.

clone size: NA
V gene: TRBV4-1
CDR3 length: 15
J gene: TRBJ2-4
D gene: TRBD1
CDR3 DNA: TGCGCTAGCAGCCAAGGGGGACAGACCAAAAACATTCAGTACTTC
CDR3 protein: CASSQGGQTKNIQYF

clone size: NA
V gene: TRBV29-1
CDR3 length: 15
J gene: TRBJ2-1
D gene: NA
CDR3 DNA: TGCAGCGTCGCCCCCGGGACCGGGCCTTACAATGAGCAGTTCTTC
CDR3 protein: CSVAPGTGPYNEQFF

clone size: few
V gene: TRBV20-1
CDR3 length: 13
J gene: TRBJ1-6
D gene: NA
CDR3 DNA: TGCAGTGCTAGAAAGGATAATAATTCACCCCTCCACTTT
CDR3 protein: CSARKDNNSPLHF

clone size: few
V gene: TRBV7-9
CDR3 length: 15
J gene: TRBJ2-2
D gene: NA
CDR3 DNA: TGTGCCAGCAGCAAGGCTCAGGAGGGCACCGGGGAGCTGTTTTTT
CDR3 protein: CASSKAQEGTGELFF

clone size: few
V gene: TRBV6-5
CDR3 length: 13
J gene: TRBJ1-2
D gene: NA
CDR3 DNA: TGTGCCAGCAGTTGGCGGGGGTACTATGGCTACACCTTC
CDR3 protein: CASSWRGYYGYTF

clone size: few
V gene: TRBV12-3/TRBV12-4
CDR3 length: 15
J gene: TRBJ1-6
D gene: TRBD1
CDR3 DNA: TGTGCCAGCAGTTTGGGGACAGTTTATAATTCACCCCTCCACTTT
CDR3 protein: CASSLGTVYNSPLHF

clone size: few
V gene: TRBV30
CDR3 length: 17
J gene: TRBJ2-7
D gene: TRBD1
CDR3 DNA: TGTGCCTGGAGTGACACTCCGGGACAGGCCTCTTCCTACGAGCAGTACTTC
CDR3 protein: CAWSDTPGQASSYEQYF

clone size: NA
V gene: TRBV4-1
CDR3 length: 13
J gene: TRBJ1-2
D gene: TRBD1
CDR3 DNA: TGCGCCAGCAGCCCAACGGACAGGGCCGGCTACACCTTC
CDR3 protein: CASSPTDRAGYTF

clone size: NA
V gene: TRBV20-1
CDR3 length: 14
J gene: TRBJ1-2
D gene: NA
CDR3 DNA: TGCAGTGCTAACCCGCCTGGGCGATCCTATGGCTACACCTTC
CDR3 protein: CSANPPGRSYGYTF

clone size: NA
V gene: TRBV6-1
CDR3 length: 15
J gene: TRBJ2-4
D gene: TRBD1
CDR3 DNA: TGTGCCAGCAGTTATCCAGGGGGCGGCAGTGGCATTCAGTACTTC
CDR3 protein: CASSYPGGGSGIQYF